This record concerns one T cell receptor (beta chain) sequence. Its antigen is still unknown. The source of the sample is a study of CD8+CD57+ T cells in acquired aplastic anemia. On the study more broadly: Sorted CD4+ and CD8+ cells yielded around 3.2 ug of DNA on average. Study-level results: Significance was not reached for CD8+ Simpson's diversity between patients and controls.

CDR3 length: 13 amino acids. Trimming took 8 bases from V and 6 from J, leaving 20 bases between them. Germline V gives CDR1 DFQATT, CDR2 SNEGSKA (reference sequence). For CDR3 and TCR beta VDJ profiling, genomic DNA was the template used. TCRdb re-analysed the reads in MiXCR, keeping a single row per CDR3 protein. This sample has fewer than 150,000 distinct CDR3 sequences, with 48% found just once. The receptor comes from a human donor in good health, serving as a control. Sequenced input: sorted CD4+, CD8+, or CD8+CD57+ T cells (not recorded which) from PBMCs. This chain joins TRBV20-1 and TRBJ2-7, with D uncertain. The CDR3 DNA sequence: TGCAGTCCTCGGGCCCCACAGACCAGCGAGCAGTACTTC. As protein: CSPRAPQTSEQYF.